Listed below are T cell receptor beta chains from one sample, sequenced in a study of STAT5B mutations in CD4+ large granular lymphocyte leukemia. Clones were sequenced by immunoSEQ multiplex PCR, and TCRdb holds only the in-frame ones, with some missing. The sample has some 35,000 clones, 88% seen once. Sequenced sample: CD4+ T cells from blood buffy coats. Receptors were obtained from a human donor in good health. Each CDR3 is given with its conserved first and last residue. The D gene is left open where the match is weak. Size is omitted from some rows. Given values are once, few, many or a class for expanded clones.

d_call j_call clone_size v_call cdr3_nt cdr3_aa
TRBD1 TRBJ2-3 - TRBV27 TGTGCCAGCACCACCTTAGGGACAGGGGTCGCTACGCAGTATTTT CASTTLGTGVATQYF
TRBD1 TRBJ1-5 - TRBV19 TGTGCCAGTAGTAGGACAGGGAAGGTGAGCAATCAGCCCCAGCATTTT CASSRTGKVSNQPQHF
- TRBJ2-5 - TRBV18 TGTGCCAGCTCAACGGACTTTCAAGAGACCCAGTACTTC CASSTDFQETQYF
- TRBJ2-3 - TRBV7-2 TGTGCCAGCAGCCCTGCTCGGACAGATACGCAGTATTTT CASSPARTDTQYF
- TRBJ1-1 - TRBV11-2 TGTGCCAGCAGCCTCACACCCGGAGCCGAAGCTTTCTTT CASSLTPGAEAFF
- TRBJ2-2 once TRBV18 TGTGCCAGCTCACCCACCACGGGGTGGGCTCACGCCGGGGAGCTGTTTTTT CASSPTTGWAHAGELFF
- TRBJ2-1 few TRBV5-1 TGCGCCAGCAGCTTGGGGTGGGCCGCCTACAATGAGCAGTTCTTC CASSLGWAAYNEQFF
- TRBJ2-5 - TRBV7-9 TGTGCCAGCAGCTCTTACGTGGGGGAGACCCAGTACTTC CASSSYVGETQYF
- TRBJ1-2 - TRBV7-2 TGTGCCAGCAGCTTAGGACTAGGGGGAGCAAACTATGGCTACACCTTC CASSLGLGGANYGYTF
TRBD2 TRBJ2-7 once TRBV7-3 TGTGCCAGCAGCCAATCACCGACTAGCGATTGGGAGCAGTACTTC CASSQSPTSDWEQYF
- TRBJ1-2 few TRBV19 TGTGCCAGCATCGTAACAGGGAGGAACTATGGCTACACCTTC CASIVTGRNYGYTF
TRBD1 TRBJ1-1 - TRBV5-4 TGTGCCAGCAGCCCGCGACAGGGGAACACTGAAGCTTTCTTT CASSPRQGNTEAFF
- TRBJ1-5 - TRBV5-5 TGTGCCAGCAGCTTTGGCAGAAGCAATCAGCCCCAGCATTTT CASSFGRSNQPQHF
TRBD2 TRBJ2-3 - TRBV18 TGTGCCAGCTCACCACGGACTAGCGGGGACACAGATACGCAGTATTTT CASSPRTSGDTDTQYF
- TRBJ1-1 few TRBV19 TGTGCCAGTAGAAACCCGGGACAGAACACTGAAGCTTTCTTT CASRNPGQNTEAFF
TRBD2 TRBJ2-1 - TRBV7-6 TGTGCCAGCAGCTCCGGGACTAGCGCAAATGAGCAGTTCTTC CASSSGTSANEQFF
- TRBJ2-3 - TRBV5-1 TGCGCCACCCGGGATAACACAGATACGCAGTATTTT CATRDNTDTQYF
TRBD2 TRBJ2-3 - TRBV5-1 TGCGCCAGCAGCGCTAGGACTAGCGGGAGGCGCACAGATACGCAGTATTTT CASSARTSGRRTDTQYF
- TRBJ2-1 - TRBV7-2 TGTGCCAGCAGCTTTAGACCGTCGGGGCCGTTCTTC CASSFRPSGPFF
- TRBJ2-5 - TRBV12-5 TGTGCTAGTGGTTTGGTAACGGCTTTCTATGAGGAGACCCAGTACTTC CASGLVTAFYEETQYF
- TRBJ1-1 - TRBV5-1 TGCGCCAGCAGCTTTGTAGGAATGAACACTGAAGCTTTCTTT CASSFVGMNTEAFF
TRBD1 TRBJ1-1 - TRBV25-1 TGTGCCAGCAGCCCTCAGGGCAGGGGGCATTACACTGAAGCTTTCTTT CASSPQGRGHYTEAFF
- TRBJ1-2 - TRBV6-5 TGTGCCAGCAGCTCCGGGGGCGCGGGCTATGGCTACACCTTC CASSSGGAGYGYTF
TRBD1 TRBJ1-4 - TRBV7-2 TGTGCCAGCAGCGCCAGGACAGGGGAAAAACTGTTTTTT CASSARTGEKLFF
- TRBJ2-7 - TRBV5-1 TGCGCCAGCAGACTCCAGAGCGACGAGCAGTACTTC CASRLQSDEQYF
TRBD2 TRBJ2-1 - TRBV4-3 TGCGCCAGCAGCCAAGGGAGCGGGGGGGGCTACAATGAGCAGTTCTTC CASSQGSGGGYNEQFF
TRBD1 TRBJ1-2 - TRBV27 TGTGCCAGCAGTTACGCCTGGGACAGGGGAGGGGAGGGCTACACCTTC CASSYAWDRGGEGYTF
TRBD1 TRBJ1-2 - TRBV10-2 TGCGCCAGCAGACAGACAGGGGGCGACTATGGCTACACCTTC CASRQTGGDYGYTF
TRBD2 TRBJ2-7 - TRBV7-9 TGTGCCAGCAGCCTTACTAGCGGGAGGAACAACGAGCAGTACTTC CASSLTSGRNNEQYF
- TRBJ2-7 - TRBV19 TGTGCCAGTAGTATTAGAGGGGGGGAGCAGTACTTC CASSIRGGEQYF
- TRBJ2-7 once TRBV11-3 TGTGCCAGCAGCCGTATTAGCTACGAGCAGTACTTC CASSRISYEQYF
- TRBJ2-7 - TRBV5-1 TGCGCCAGCAGCTTTGGCATTTCCTACGAGCAGTACTTC CASSFGISYEQYF
- TRBJ1-1 - TRBV7-8 TGTGCCAGCAGCGGCCTCGGGACAACTAACACTGAAGCTTTCTTT CASSGLGTTNTEAFF
TRBD1 TRBJ1-5 - TRBV19 TGTGCCAGTAGTACCGGGACAGGGGGTTCTAGGCCCCAGCATTTT CASSTGTGGSRPQHF
TRBD1 TRBJ1-2 - TRBV25-1 TGTGCCAGCAGTCCGAGGGACAGGGTGGGGGGCTACACCTTC CASSPRDRVGGYTF
- TRBJ2-4 - TRBV30 TGTGTCTGGAGTGTAAGGGGGACCTGGAACATTCAGTACTTC CVWSVRGTWNIQYF
- TRBJ2-5 once TRBV2 TGTGCCAGCCTCGACGAGGGTCAAGAGACCCAGTACTTC CASLDEGQETQYF
TRBD2 TRBJ2-7 few TRBV9 TGTGCCAGCAGCGTAGACGGGGGAGGGATCTACGAGCAGTACTTC CASSVDGGGIYEQYF
- TRBJ2-7 - TRBV11-3 TGTGCCAGCTCCCCCGACGGAAACTCCTACGAGCAGTACTTC CASSPDGNSYEQYF
- TRBJ1-3 - TRBV21-1 TGTGCCAGCAGTAACATAACAGGGGGTGAAAACACCATATATTTT CASSNITGGENTIYF
- TRBJ1-2 - TRBV4-3 TGCGCCAGCAGCCAAGACTGGAGGGAGGATGGCTACACCTTC CASSQDWREDGYTF
- TRBJ2-7 few TRBV18 TGTGCCAGCTCACCAGTCACAGGCCAGGCTACATACGAGCAGTACTTC CASSPVTGQATYEQYF
- TRBJ2-5 - TRBV7-9 TGTGCCAGCAGCTTAGGTCTCTACAGTCCGGAGACCCAGTACTTC CASSLGLYSPETQYF
TRBD1 TRBJ1-3 - TRBV18 TGTGCCAGCTCACCCCCACAGGGGCTCGTCGGAAACACCATATATTTT CASSPPQGLVGNTIYF
TRBD1 TRBJ1-2 - TRBV5-1 TGCGCCAGCAGCTTGGAAGGGGGCCTTGGCTACACCTTC CASSLEGGLGYTF
TRBD1 TRBJ1-4 - TRBV5-1 TGCGCCAGCAGCCCGACAGGGGGCGTACGTGAAAAACTGTTTTTT CASSPTGGVREKLFF
TRBD2 TRBJ2-5 - TRBV5-1 TGCGCCAGCAGCTTGGTTTCTAGCGGGTACCAAGAGACCCAGTACTTC CASSLVSSGYQETQYF
- TRBJ1-2 - TRBV6-1 TGTGCCAGCAGTGGAGTTAACTATGGCTACACCTTC CASSGVNYGYTF